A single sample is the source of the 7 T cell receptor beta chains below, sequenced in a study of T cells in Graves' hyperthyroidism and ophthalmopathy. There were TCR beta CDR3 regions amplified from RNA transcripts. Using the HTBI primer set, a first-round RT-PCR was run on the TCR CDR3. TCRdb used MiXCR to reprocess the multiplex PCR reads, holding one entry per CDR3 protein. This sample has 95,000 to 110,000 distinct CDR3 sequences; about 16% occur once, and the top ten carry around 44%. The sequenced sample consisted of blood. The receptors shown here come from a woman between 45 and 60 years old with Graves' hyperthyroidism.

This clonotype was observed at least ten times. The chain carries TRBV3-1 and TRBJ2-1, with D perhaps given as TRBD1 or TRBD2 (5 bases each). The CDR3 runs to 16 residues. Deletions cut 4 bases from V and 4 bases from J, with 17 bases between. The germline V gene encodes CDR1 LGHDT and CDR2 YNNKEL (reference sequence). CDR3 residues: CASSRGPYEVYNEQFF. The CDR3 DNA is TGTGCCAGCAGCCGGGGACCGTATGAAGTTTACAATGAGCAGTTCTTC.

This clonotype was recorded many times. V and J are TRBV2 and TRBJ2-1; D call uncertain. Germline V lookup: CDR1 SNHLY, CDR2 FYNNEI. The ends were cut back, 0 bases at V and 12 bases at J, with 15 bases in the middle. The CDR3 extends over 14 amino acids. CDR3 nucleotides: TGTGCCAGCAGTGAAGCGCTTGGGTTAGTGAGGCAGTTCTTC. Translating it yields CASSEALGLVRQFF.

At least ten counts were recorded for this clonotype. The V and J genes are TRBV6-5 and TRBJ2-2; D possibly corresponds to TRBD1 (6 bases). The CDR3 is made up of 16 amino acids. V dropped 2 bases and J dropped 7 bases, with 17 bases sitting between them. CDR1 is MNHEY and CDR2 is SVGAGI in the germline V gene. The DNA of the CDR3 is TGTGCCAGCAGTTACGCTTTAGTGGGGGCTGACGGGGAGCTGTTTTTT. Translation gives CASSYALVGADGELFF.

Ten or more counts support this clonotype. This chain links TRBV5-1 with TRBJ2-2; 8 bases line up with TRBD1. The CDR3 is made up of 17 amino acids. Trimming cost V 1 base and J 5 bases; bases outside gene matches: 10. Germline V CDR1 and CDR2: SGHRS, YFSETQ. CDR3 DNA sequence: TGCGCCAGCAGCTTGATTACAGGGGGTCCAAGGACCGGGGAGCTGTTTTTT. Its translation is CASSLITGGPRTGELFF.

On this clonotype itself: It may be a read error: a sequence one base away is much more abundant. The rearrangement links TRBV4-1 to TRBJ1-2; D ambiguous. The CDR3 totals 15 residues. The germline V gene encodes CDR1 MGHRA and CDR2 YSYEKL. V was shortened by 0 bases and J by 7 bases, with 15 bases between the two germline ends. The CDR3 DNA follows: TGCGCCAGCAGCCAAGAAGTGCGGGAGTCGGGTGGCTACACCTTC. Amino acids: CASSQEVRESGGYTF.

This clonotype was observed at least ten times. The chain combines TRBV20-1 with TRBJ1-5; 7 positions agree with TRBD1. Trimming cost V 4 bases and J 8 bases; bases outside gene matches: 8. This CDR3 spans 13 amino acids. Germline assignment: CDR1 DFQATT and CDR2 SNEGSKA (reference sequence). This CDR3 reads CSAKSDREEPQHF. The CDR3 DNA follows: TGCAGTGCTAAATCCGACAGGGAGGAGCCCCAGCATTTT.

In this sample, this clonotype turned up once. The DNA for the CDR3 is TGTGCCAGCAGCACTAATTGGAACACTGAAGCTTTCTTT. Protein sequence: CASSTNWNTEAFF. The gene calls are TRBV7-2 and TRBJ1-1; D call uncertain. V was pared by 5 bases and J by 1 base, with 8 bases between. CDR3 length: 13 amino acids. CDR1 is SGHTA and CDR2 is FQGNSA in the germline V gene.